This T cell receptor (beta chain) was sequenced during a study of metastatic and nonmetastatic thyroid tumors. Germline CDR1 is SEHNR and CDR2 is FQNEAQ (reference sequence). This CDR3 region has 15 residues. V was clipped by 5 bases and J by 8 bases, with 19 bases between them. TCRdb reprocessed the PCR reads using MiXCR. The repertoire holds roughly 45,000 clones, with 3% to 3.5% as singletons. In its sample, this clone was seen many times. Treatment of any kind had been given to no patient before thyroid surgery. The chain is built from TRBV7-9 and TRBJ1-3; D unclear. Sequencing used blood. This receptor was obtained from a female donor with papillary thyroid cancer or a benign thyroid nodule (not recorded which). Some clones in this sample may be carry-over from other donors' samples. This CDR3 is CASSHGDTVAYTIYF. The CDR3 coding sequence is TGTGCCAGCAGCCATGGAGACACCGTGGCATACACCATATATTTT.